In its sample, the clone carrying this T cell receptor (beta chain) was seen many times. No antigen is known for it. This sample was included in a study of CD8+ T cells in alopecia areata. At the level of the study: It was oral tofacitinib, at 5 to 10 mg twice daily, that treated patients received.

There are 15 residues in the CDR3. V shed 6 bases, J shed 0 bases, and the junction held 6 bases outside the gene matches. The germline V gene encodes CDR1 MDHEN and CDR2 SYDVKM. After isolation, RNA underwent reverse transcription to generate cDNA as the sequencing template. Only in-frame clones appear in the TCRdb table, and some are missing; sequencing was by immunoSEQ multiplex PCR. The sample holds some 110,000 clones, less than 45% seen once. Points from the study as a whole: Relative to normal scalp, lesional scalp, especially alopecia totalis/universalis, showed higher clonality. Scalp data also include sequences from resident alphabeta T cells of normal skin.

This chain connects TRBV28 to TRBJ2-7; the match to TRBD2 covers 9 bases. The source is a human donor with alopecia areata. The sample was CD4+ T cells sorted from blood. CDR3 coding DNA: TGTGCCAGCAGATCGACTAGCGGAGCCTCCTACGAGCAGTACTTC. Residues: CASRSTSGASYEQYF.